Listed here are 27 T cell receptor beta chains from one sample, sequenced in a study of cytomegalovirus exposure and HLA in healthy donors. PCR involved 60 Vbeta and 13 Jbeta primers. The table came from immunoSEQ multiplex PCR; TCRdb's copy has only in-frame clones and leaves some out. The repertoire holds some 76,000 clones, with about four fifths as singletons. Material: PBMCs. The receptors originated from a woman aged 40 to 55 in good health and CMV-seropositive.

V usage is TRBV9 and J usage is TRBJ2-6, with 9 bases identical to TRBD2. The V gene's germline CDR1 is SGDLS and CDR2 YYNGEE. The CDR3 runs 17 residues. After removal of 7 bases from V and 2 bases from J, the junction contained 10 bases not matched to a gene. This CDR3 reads CASGASGDAAGANVLTF. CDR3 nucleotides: TGTGCCAGCGGGGCTAGCGGGGACGCAGCTGGGGCCAACGTCCTGACTTTC.

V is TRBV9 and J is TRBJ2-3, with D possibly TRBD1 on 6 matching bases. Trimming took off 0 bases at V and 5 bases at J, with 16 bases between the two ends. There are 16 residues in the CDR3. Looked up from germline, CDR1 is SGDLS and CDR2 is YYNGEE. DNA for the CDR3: TGTGCCAGCAGCGTAGTTGGTGGGGGCCCGGGAGATACGCAGTATTTT. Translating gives CASSVVGGGPGDTQYF.

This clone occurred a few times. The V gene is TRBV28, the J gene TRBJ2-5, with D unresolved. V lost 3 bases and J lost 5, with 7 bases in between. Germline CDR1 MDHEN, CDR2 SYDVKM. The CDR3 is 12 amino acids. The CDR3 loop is CASSFNVETQYF. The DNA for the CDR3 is TGTGCCAGCAGTTTTAATGTGGAGACCCAGTACTTC.

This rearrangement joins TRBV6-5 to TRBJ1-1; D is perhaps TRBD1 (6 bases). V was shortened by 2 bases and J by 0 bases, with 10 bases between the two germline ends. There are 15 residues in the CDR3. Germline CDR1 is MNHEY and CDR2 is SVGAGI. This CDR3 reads CASSYEGQLNTEAFF. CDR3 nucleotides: TGTGCCAGCAGTTACGAAGGACAGTTGAACACTGAAGCTTTCTTT.

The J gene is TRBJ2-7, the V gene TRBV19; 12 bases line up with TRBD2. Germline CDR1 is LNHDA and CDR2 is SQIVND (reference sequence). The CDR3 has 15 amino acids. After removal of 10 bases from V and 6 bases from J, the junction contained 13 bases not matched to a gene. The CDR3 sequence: CATQVTSGGRGEQYF. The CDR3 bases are TGTGCCACCCAAGTGACTAGCGGGGGCCGGGGCGAGCAGTACTTC.

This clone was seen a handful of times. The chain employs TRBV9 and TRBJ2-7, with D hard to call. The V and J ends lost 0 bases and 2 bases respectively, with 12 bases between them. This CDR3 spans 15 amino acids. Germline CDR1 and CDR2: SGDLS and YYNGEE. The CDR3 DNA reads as TGTGCCAGCAGCGTAGCGCCAGGTCTCCCCTACGAGCAGTACTTC. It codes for CASSVAPGLPYEQYF.

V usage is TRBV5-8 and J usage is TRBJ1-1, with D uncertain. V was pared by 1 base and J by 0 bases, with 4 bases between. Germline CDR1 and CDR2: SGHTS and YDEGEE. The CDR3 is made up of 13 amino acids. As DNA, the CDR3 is TGTGCCAGCAGCTTGAATATGAACACTGAAGCTTTCTTT. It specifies CASSLNMNTEAFF.

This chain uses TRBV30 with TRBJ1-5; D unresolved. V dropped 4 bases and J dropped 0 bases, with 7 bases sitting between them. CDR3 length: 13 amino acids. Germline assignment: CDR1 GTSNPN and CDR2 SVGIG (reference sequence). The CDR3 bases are TGTGCCTGGACCATAGATAGCAATCAGCCCCAGCATTTT. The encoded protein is CAWTIDSNQPQHF. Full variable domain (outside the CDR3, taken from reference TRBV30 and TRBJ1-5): SQTIHQWPATLVQPVGSPLSLECTVEGTSNPNLYWYRQAAGRGLQLLFYSVGIGQISSEVPQNLSASRPQDRQFILSSKKLLLSDSGFYLCAWTIDSNQPQHFGDGTRLSIL.

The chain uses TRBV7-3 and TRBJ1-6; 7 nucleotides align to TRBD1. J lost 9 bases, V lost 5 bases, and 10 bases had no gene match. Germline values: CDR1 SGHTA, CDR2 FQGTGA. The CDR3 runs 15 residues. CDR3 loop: CASSRGEGAGSPLHF. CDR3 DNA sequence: TGTGCCAGCAGCCGAGGCGAGGGGGCAGGTTCACCCCTCCACTTT.

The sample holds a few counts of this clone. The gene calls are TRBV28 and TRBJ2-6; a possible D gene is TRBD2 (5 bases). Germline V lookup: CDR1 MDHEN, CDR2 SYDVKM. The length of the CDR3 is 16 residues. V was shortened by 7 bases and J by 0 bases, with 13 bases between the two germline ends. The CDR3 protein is CASKRGLSSGANVLTF. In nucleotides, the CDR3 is TGTGCCAGCAAACGTGGACTCAGCTCTGGGGCCAACGTCCTGACTTTC. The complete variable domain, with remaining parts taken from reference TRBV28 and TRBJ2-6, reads DVKVTQSSRYLVKRTGEKVFLECVQDMDHENMFWYRQDPGLGLRLIYFSYDVKMKEKGDIPEGYSVSREKKERFSLILESASTNQTSMYLCASKRGLSSGANVLTFGAGSRLTVL.

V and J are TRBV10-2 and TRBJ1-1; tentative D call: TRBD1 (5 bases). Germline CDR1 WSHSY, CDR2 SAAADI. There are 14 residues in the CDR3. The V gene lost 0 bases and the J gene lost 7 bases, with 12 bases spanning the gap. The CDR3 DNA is TGCGCCAGCAGTGAGTCCGACAGAAGGGGTGAAGCTTTCTTT. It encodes CASSESDRRGEAFF.

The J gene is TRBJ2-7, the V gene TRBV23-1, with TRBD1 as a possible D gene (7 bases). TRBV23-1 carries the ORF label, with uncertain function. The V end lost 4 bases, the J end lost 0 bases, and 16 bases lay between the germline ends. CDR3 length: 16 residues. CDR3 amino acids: CASSPMEGAGSYEQYF. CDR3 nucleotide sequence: TGCGCCAGCAGTCCCATGGAGGGGGCCGGCTCCTACGAGCAGTACTTC.

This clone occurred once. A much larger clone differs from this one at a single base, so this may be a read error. The CDR3 reads CASSEGRVDNQPQHF. Here the CDR3 DNA reads TGTGCCAGCAGTGAAGGACGGGTCGACAATCAGCCCCAGCATTTT. The chain links TRBV2 to TRBJ1-5; D is uncertain. This CDR3 has 15 residues. With 1 base removed from V and 3 bases from J, the gap between germline ends came to 10 bases. Germline V gene data show CDR1 as SNHLY and CDR2 as FYNNEI. The variable domain in full, with the rest retrieved from reference TRBV2 and TRBJ1-5, is EPEVTQTPSHQVTQMGQEVILRCVPISNHLYFYWYRQILGQKVEFLVSFYNNEISEKSEIFDDQFSVERPDGSNFTLKIRSTKLEDSAMYFCASSEGRVDNQPQHFGDGTRLSIL.

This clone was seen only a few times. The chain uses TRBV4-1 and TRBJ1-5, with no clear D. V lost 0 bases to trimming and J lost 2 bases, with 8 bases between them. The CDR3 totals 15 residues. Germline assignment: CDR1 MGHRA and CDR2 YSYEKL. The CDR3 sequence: CASSQEVPGNQPQHF. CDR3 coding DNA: TGCGCCAGCAGCCAAGAGGTACCAGGCAATCAGCCCCAGCATTTT.

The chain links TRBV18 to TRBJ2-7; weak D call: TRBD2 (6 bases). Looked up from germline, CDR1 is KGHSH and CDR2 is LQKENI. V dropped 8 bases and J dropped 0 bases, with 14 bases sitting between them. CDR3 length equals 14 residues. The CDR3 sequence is CASLNAGNSYEQYF. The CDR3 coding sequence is TGTGCCAGCCTTAATGCGGGGAACTCCTACGAGCAGTACTTC.

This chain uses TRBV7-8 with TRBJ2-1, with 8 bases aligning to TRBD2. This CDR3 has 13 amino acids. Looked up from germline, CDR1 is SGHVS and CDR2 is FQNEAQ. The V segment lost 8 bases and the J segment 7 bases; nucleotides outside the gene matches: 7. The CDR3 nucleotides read TGTGCCAGCGGGACTAGTCGTTCTAATGAGCAGTTCTTC. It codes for CASGTSRSNEQFF.

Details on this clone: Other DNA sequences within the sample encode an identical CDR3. The CDR3 coding sequence is TGTGCCTGGAGTGTGGGAGGGGGAGGCAATCAGCCCCAGCATTTT. Protein: CAWSVGGGGNQPQHF. The V call is TRBV30, the J call TRBJ1-5, with D possibly being TRBD1 (6 bases). In germline, CDR1 is GTSNPN, CDR2 SVGIG (reference sequence). V was trimmed by 0 bases and J by 2 bases, leaving 11 bases between them. The CDR3 has 15 residues.

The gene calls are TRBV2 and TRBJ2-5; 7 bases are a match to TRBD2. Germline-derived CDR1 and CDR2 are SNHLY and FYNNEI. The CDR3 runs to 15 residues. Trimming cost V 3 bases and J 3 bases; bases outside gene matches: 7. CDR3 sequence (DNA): TGTGCCAGCAGTGAGGTTAGCGGGCCTAAAGAGACCCAGTACTTC. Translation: CASSEVSGPKETQYF. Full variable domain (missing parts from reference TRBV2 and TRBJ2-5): EPEVTQTPSHQVTQMGQEVILRCVPISNHLYFYWYRQILGQKVEFLVSFYNNEISEKSEIFDDQFSVERPDGSNFTLKIRSTKLEDSAMYFCASSEVSGPKETQYFGPGTRLLVL.

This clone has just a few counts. In DNA form, the CDR3 reads TGTGCCAGCAGTTACTCGAGTAAGTTAAACACTGAAGCTTTCTTT. Translated, it gives CASSYSSKLNTEAFF. The V call is TRBV6-5, the J call TRBJ1-1; D is uncertain. This CDR3 spans 15 amino acids. Germline CDR1 MNHEY, CDR2 SVGAGI. Trimming took off 0 bases at V and 2 bases at J, with 10 bases between the two ends.

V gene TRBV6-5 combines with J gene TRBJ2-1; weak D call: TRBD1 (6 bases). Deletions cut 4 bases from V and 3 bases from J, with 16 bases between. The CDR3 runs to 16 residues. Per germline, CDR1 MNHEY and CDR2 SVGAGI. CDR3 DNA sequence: TGTGCCAGCAGTTGGAGAGGGGACACTCACTACAATGAGCAGTTCTTC. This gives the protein CASSWRGDTHYNEQFF.

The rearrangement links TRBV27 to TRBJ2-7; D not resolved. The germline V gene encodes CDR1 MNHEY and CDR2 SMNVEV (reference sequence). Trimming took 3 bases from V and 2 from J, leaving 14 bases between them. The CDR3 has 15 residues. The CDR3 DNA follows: TGTGCCAGCAGTTTTTGGAGTCAACCACCCTACGAGCAGTACTTC. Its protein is CASSFWSQPPYEQYF.

The DNA of the CDR3 is TGTGCCGTCCAAGACTTGAATGGAAACACCATATATTTT. Its translation is CAVQDLNGNTIYF. The chain uses TRBV10-3 and TRBJ1-3, with D uncertain. Germline V gives CDR1 ENHRY, CDR2 SYGVKD. The CDR3 is 13 amino acids. V lost 11 bases and J lost 3, with 14 bases in between.

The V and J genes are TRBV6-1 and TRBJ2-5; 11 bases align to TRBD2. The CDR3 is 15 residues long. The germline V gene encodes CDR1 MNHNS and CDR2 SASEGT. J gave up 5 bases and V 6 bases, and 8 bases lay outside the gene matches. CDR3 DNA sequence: TGTGCCAGCAGGGATAGCGGGGGGGCGATGGAGACCCAGTACTTC. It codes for CASRDSGGAMETQYF.

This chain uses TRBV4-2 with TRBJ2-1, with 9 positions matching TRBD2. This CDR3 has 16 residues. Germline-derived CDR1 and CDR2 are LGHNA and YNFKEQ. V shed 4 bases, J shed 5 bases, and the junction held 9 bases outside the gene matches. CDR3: CASSPGLAGWDNEQFF. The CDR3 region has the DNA TGTGCCAGCAGCCCCGGGCTAGCGGGGTGGGACAATGAGCAGTTCTTC.

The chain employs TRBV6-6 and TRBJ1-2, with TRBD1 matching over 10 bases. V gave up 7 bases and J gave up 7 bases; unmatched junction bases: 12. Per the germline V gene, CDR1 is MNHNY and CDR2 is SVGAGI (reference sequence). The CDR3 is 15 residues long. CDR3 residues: CASTFAPTGGGGYTF. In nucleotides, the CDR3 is TGTGCCAGCACTTTCGCCCCGACAGGGGGCGGTGGCTACACCTTC.

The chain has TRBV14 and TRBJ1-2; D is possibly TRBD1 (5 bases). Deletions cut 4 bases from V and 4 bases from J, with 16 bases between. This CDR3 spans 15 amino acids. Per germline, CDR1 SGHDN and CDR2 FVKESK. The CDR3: CASSPGLWESYGYTF. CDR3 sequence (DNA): TGTGCCAGCAGCCCGGGACTCTGGGAGAGCTATGGCTACACCTTC.

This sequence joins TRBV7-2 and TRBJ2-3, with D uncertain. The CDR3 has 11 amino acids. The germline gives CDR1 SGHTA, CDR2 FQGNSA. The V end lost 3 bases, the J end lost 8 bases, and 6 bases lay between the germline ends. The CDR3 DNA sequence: TGTGCCAGCAGCTTTGAACTTACGCAGTATTTT. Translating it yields CASSFELTQYF.